The 11 T cell receptor beta chains listed next were all sequenced from one sample in a study of T cell repertoires in cytomegalovirus infection (dated by TCRdb to 2018 to 2020). The instrument given in TCRdb is Illumina HiSeq 1500. TCRdb's own reprocessing of the public reads used fastp at Q25 and MiXCR and kept productive beta chains. CDR3 protein duplicates are merged, each entry listing the most common genes and DNA. The sample profile shows some 300,000 distinct CDR3 sequences; 12% to 15% of them were found once. The top ten clones comprise about 10% of the sample. The sample consisted of PBMCs. These receptors came from a human donor in good health (CMV status not recorded). Some clones in this sample may be carry-over from other donors' samples.

This clonotype was counted between two and nine times. The gene calls are TRBV5-4 and TRBJ2-3; TRBD2 aligns across 8 bases. This CDR3 contains 14 residues. Germline CDR1 and CDR2: SGHNT and YYREEE (reference sequence). Losses at the gene ends were 4 bases for V and 6 bases for J; bases not matched to a gene: 7. The CDR3 DNA is TGTGCCAGCAGCAGGGGCGGCGGGGGGGATACGCAGTATTTT. It encodes CASSRGGGGDTQYF.

This clonotype occurred a few times. The J gene is TRBJ2-1, the V gene TRBV28, with 9 bases lining up with TRBD2. V shed 10 bases, J shed 3 bases, and the junction held 10 bases outside the gene matches. CDR1 is MDHEN, CDR2 SYDVKM, per germline. CDR3 length: 15 amino acids. The CDR3, as DNA: TGTGCCAACTCCCAGGCTAGCGGGATCTACAATGAGCAGTTCTTC. Residues: CANSQASGIYNEQFF.

This clonotype appeared many times. The chain couples TRBV7-2 to TRBJ2-5; D is ambiguous. V gave up 5 bases and J gave up 5 bases, with 9 bases separating them. Germline V lookup: CDR1 SGHTA, CDR2 FQGNSA. This CDR3 region has 12 residues. DNA of the CDR3: TGTGCCAGCAGCCCGCGACGGGAGACCCAGTACTTC. Residues: CASSPRRETQYF.

This clonotype was counted between two and nine times. V and J are TRBV2 and TRBJ2-5; D not resolved. The CDR3 sequence is 11 residues long. Trimming took 5 bases from V and 7 from J, leaving 8 bases between them. The germline V gene has CDR1 SNHLY and CDR2 FYNNEI. This chain's CDR3 is CASSTLWTQYF. As DNA, the CDR3 is TGTGCCAGCAGTACACTCTGGACCCAGTACTTC.

This clonotype was picked up many times. The V and J genes are TRBV7-2 and TRBJ2-2, with 11 bases matching TRBD2. With V trimmed by 4 bases and J by 1 base, 8 bases remained unmatched. From germline, CDR1 is SGHTA and CDR2 FQGNSA. CDR3 length: 18 amino acids. The CDR3 loop reads CASSSPPGTSGNTGELFF. The CDR3 nucleotides read TGTGCCAGCAGCTCCCCCCCCGGGACTAGCGGGAACACCGGGGAGCTGTTTTTT. Variable domain in full (rest from reference TRBV7-2 and TRBJ2-2): GAGVSQSPSNKVTEKGKDVELRCDPISGHTALYWYRQSLGQGLEFLIYFQGNSAPDKSGLPSDRFSAERTGGSVSTLTIQRTQQEDSAVYLCASSSPPGTSGNTGELFFGEGSRLTVL.

This clonotype was seen at least ten times. The chain uses TRBV5-1 and TRBJ1-1; possible D gene TRBD1, 5 bases. CDR3 size: 9 residues. Germline V gene sequence: CDR1 SGHRS, CDR2 YFSETQ. Trimming removed 6 bases from V and 9 bases from J, with 6 bases in between. CDR3 region: CASNRKAFF. The CDR3 coding sequence is TGCGCCAGCAACAGGAAAGCTTTCTTT.

At least ten counts were recorded for this clonotype. Its ends do not fully match the called genes, so a read error is possible. The chain carries TRBV5-1 and TRBJ2-5; D gene unclear. The CDR3 runs 11 residues. Germline V lookup: CDR1 SGHRS, CDR2 YFSETQ. DNA for the CDR3: TGTGCCAGCAGCTTAGAAGAGACCCAGTACTTC. It yields the protein CASSLEETQYF.

This clonotype was found a few times. The V gene is TRBV7-8, the J gene TRBJ2-5; D perhaps matches TRBD1 (5 bases). Germline V gene lookup returns CDR1 SGHVS and CDR2 FQNEAQ. Trimming took off 0 bases at V and 2 bases at J, with 10 bases between the two ends. The CDR3 covers 15 residues. CDR3 DNA sequence: TGTGCCAGCAGCTTAGCTACGACAGCGCAAGAGACCCAGTACTTC. It is translated as CASSLATTAQETQYF.

The gene calls are TRBV24-1 and TRBJ2-2; D possibly matches TRBD1 or TRBD2 (5 bases each). Germline V gene lookup returns CDR1 KGHDR and CDR2 SFDVKD. V was clipped by 2 bases and J by 4 bases, with 7 bases between them. The CDR3 spans 14 residues. The CDR3 nucleotides read TGTGCCACCAGTGATTCGGGACCCACCGGGGAGCTGTTTTTT. Amino acid sequence: CATSDSGPTGELFF.

This chain joins TRBV25-1 and TRBJ1-6; a weak D match, TRBD1 (5 bases). Germline CDR1 MGHDK, CDR2 SYGVNS. The CDR3 spans 21 residues. V was clipped by 2 bases and J by 7 bases, with 30 bases between them. CDR3 loop: CASSETPPGPTSFAGNSPLHF. As DNA, the CDR3 is TGTGCCAGCAGTGAAACCCCTCCGGGACCAACCTCTTTCGCCGGGAATTCACCCCTCCACTTT. Variable domain in full (rest from reference TRBV25-1 and TRBJ1-6): EADIYQTPRYLVIGTGKKITLECSQTMGHDKMYWYQQDPGMELHLIHYSYGVNSTEKGDLSSESTVSRIRTEHFPLTLESARPSHTSQYLCASSETPPGPTSFAGNSPLHFGNGTRLTVT.

As to this clonotype: A single base separates this from a much larger clone, so it may be a read error. The J gene is TRBJ1-1, the V gene TRBV7-6; D is perhaps TRBD1 (6 bases). Trimming removed 1 base at V and 2 bases at J, with 17 bases between. This CDR3 comprises 17 residues. Germline CDR1 reads SGHVS; CDR2 reads FNYEAQ. CDR3 DNA: TGTGCCAGCAGCTTAGTCCCCGGGGGGGGCGTAAACACTGAAGCTTTCTTT. Protein sequence: CASSLVPGGGVNTEAFF.